The clone carrying this TCR beta chain showed up many times. These data originate in a study of regulatory T cells in long-lasting Graves disease. Germline V gene lookup returns CDR1 MNHEY and CDR2 SMNVEV (reference sequence). V dropped 4 bases and J dropped 0; count of bases not matched to a gene: 14. The CDR3 contains 18 residues. Arm-PCR of CDR3 regions and iRepertoire HTBI primers were the basis on which TCR beta libraries were built. TCRdb independently ran MiXCR on the multiplex PCR reads; one entry per CDR3 protein. The table shows hundreds of thousands of distinct CDR3 sequences, with around 20% occurring only once. Time point noted: persistent/refractory GD, antithyroid drugs over 5 years with positive TRAb. The TCR library was prepared using RNA isolated from PBMCs.

Sequenced material: peripheral blood mononuclear cells (PBMCs), taken when the disease was refractory, from a patient treated with antithyroid drugs. The receptor comes from a female donor with Graves disease. The chain uses TRBV27 and TRBJ2-7; 8 bases line up with TRBD2. The DNA for the CDR3 is TGTGCCAGCAGTTCCCGATCAATCAATAGCGGGATCTCCTACGAGCAGTACTTC. As protein: CASSSRSINSGISYEQYF.